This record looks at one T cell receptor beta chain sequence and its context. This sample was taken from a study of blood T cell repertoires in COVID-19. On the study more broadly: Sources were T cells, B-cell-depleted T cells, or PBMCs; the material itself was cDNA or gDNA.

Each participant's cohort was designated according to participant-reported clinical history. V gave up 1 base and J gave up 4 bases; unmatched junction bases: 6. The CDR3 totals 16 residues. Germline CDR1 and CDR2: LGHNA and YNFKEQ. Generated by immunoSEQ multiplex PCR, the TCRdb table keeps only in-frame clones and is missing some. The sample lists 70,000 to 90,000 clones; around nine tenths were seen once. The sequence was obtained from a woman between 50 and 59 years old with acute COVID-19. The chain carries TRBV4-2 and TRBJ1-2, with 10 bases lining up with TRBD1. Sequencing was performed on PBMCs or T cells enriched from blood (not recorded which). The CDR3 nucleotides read TGTGCCAGCAGCCAAGGGGACAGGGGTTTTGTCTATGGCTACACCTTC. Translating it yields CASSQGDRGFVYGYTF.